This T cell receptor beta chain was identified during a study of blood T cell repertoires in COVID-19. The overall study: There were acute and convalescent COVID-19 samples, and they came from the United States, Italy and Spain. T cells, B-cell-depleted T cells, or PBMCs provided the cDNA or gDNA that served as material.

Authors' processing steps: Reference gene primer amplification in the assay estimated nucleated cell counts. The data were produced by immunoSEQ multiplex PCR, yet TCRdb's version contains in-frame clones alone and is incomplete. V and J calls and clone size are copied from that table; D and trimming were computed from the DNA. The table includes about 280,000 clones, about 85% detected once. A single count supports this clone. Trimming removed 6 bases from V and 8 bases from J, with 10 bases in between. This CDR3 contains 12 residues. Sequencing input: PBMCs or T cells enriched from blood (not recorded which). The rearrangement joins TRBV12-3 or TRBV12-4 to TRBJ1-4; D call uncertain. The clonotype originates from a woman between 50 and 59 years old who had recovered from COVID-19. The CDR3, as DNA: TGTGCCAGCAGCGCGTTAGAAGAAAAACTGTTTTTT. Its protein is CASSALEEKLFF.